This is a list of T cell receptor beta chains from one sample in a study of tumor-infiltrating lymphocytes in primary liver carcinoma. TCRdb independently ran MiXCR on the multiplex PCR reads; one entry per CDR3 protein. This table holds 100,000 to 150,000 distinct CDR3 sequences, around two thirds found once. Material for sequencing was liver tumor tissue from sampling region 1. The origin of the receptors is a woman between 55 and 75 years old with primary liver carcinoma and hepatitis B virus infection. CDR3s include the opening cysteine and the closing phenylalanine or tryptophan. The D gene is left open where the match is weak. Clone size is shown for a subset of rows, as once, few, many or a class of expanded clone.

J | V | D | size | DNA | CDR3
TRBJ2-1 | TRBV5-1 | TRBD2 | NA | TGCGCCAGCAGTTGGGGCTCTAGCGGGAGCTCCTACAATGAGCAGTTCTTC | CASSWGSSGSSYNEQFF
TRBJ2-7 | TRBV23-1 | NA | NA | TGCGCCAGCAGCCAGACAGATCCCTACGAGCAGTACTTC | CASSQTDPYEQYF
TRBJ2-1 | TRBV18 | NA | NA | TGTGTCAGCTCAAGCGACAGGAACAATGAGCAGTTCTTC | CVSSSDRNNEQFF
TRBJ2-7 | TRBV5-4 | NA | NA | TGTGCCAGCAGCTCGGCGACTGGGGCAGGCTACGGGCAGTACTTC | CASSSATGAGYGQYF
TRBJ2-2 | TRBV14 | NA | NA | TGTGCCAGCACCCCGCAAGGCATTGGGGACACCGGGGAGCTGTTTTTT | CASTPQGIGDTGELFF
TRBJ2-7 | TRBV11-3 | TRBD1 | NA | TGTGTCAGCAACTTAGGGACAGGGGGCTCCCTCGAGCAGCACTTC | CVSNLGTGGSLEQHF
TRBJ1-4 | TRBV28 | TRBD1 | NA | TGTGCCAGCAGTTTAACCTCCACAGGGGAGGAGAAACTGTTTTTT | CASSLTSTGEEKLFF
TRBJ1-1 | TRBV29-1 | TRBD1 | many | TGCAGCGTCCGAGACAGGGGTGGAACTGAAGCTTTCTTT | CSVRDRGGTEAFF
TRBJ2-1 | TRBV1 | NA | many | TGCACCAGCAGCATTCCATCCCTCCGACCTGGCGGGAGCGTCGACAATGAGCAGTTCTTC | CTSSIPSLRPGGSVDNEQFF
TRBJ2-3 | TRBV11-1 | TRBD2 | NA | TGTCTCAGCAGCTTAAGGCAACGTGCGGGAGAGTTTCACTTT | CLSSLRQRAGEFHF
TRBJ2-5 | TRBV11-3 | NA | once | TGTGCCAGCGGCTTAGATCGCGAGGAGACCCAGTACTTC | CASGLDREETQYF
TRBJ2-1 | TRBV28 | NA | NA | TGTGCCAGCAGCCCCCTGTCCCGTCCCGGGACTTTCTTGGGGCGGCAGTTCTTC | CASSPLSRPGTFLGRQFF
TRBJ2-2 | TRBV12-5 | NA | NA | TGTGCTAGTAACAGGGATTATGGCAGGGAGCTGTTTTTT | CASNRDYGRELFF
TRBJ1-1 | TRBV7-3 | NA | NA | TGTACCAGCAGCTTATTGGGGGGGAACACTGAGGCTTTCTTT | CTSSLLGGNTEAFF
TRBJ2-1 | TRBV29-1 | NA | NA | TGCAGCATTGAGGCAGGGTTGTGGAATGAGAAGTTCTTC | CSIEAGLWNEKFF
TRBJ1-1 | TRBV20-1 | NA | NA | TGCAGTGCACCGCTGGCAGGGGCGGGCACTGAAGCTTTCTTT | CSAPLAGAGTEAFF
TRBJ1-3 | TRBV2 | NA | NA | TGTGCCGGCAGTGAAGGGTTCAGCTCTGGAAACACCATATATTTT | CAGSEGFSSGNTIYF
TRBJ2-1 | TRBV2 | TRBD2 | NA | TGTGCCAGCAGCGGGACTAGCGGGAGATTGGGCAATGAGCAGTTCTTC | CASSGTSGRLGNEQFF
TRBJ1-1 | TRBV11-2 | NA | few | TGTGACGGCAGCTTACAGGTTAACACTGAAGCTTTCTTT | CDGSLQVNTEAFF
TRBJ1-1 | TRBV11-2 | NA | NA | TGTGCCAACAGCCCACATCAGCATGGACACCTTCGCTTTTGGGACTATGAAGCTTTCTTT | CANSPHQHGHLRFWDYEAFF